This T cell receptor beta chain is drawn from a study of blood T cells in healthy people across ages. General study points: Shifts in expanded clonotypes may have been confounded by donor CMV status, which was unknown. TCR beta diversity was tightly associated with the proportion of naive T cells.

Note on this clonotype: Its antigen remains unidentified. Possible read error: a much larger clone is one base away.

Each donor gave ten milliliters of peripheral blood. CDR3 size: 17 residues. Then a second PCR, running roughly 6 to 12 cycles, was carried out with a sample-barcoded 5' primer and a J-beta primer mix. Each of the cDNA molecules was tagged by a template-switch adaptor with 12 random nucleotides. In TCRdb, the 5' RACE reads were re-called with MiXCR into one record per CDR3 protein. The table lists 630,000 or so distinct CDR3 sequences, roughly 30% of them singletons. Source material: blood. This sequence originates from a woman older than 75 in good health. The V and J genes are TRBV12-3 or TRBV12-4 and TRBJ2-6; 11 bases agree with TRBD1. The CDR3 DNA follows: TGTGCCAGCACCCGGGGACAGGGGGGAACTGGGGCCAACGTCCGGACTTTC. Its protein is CASTRGQGGTGANVRTF.